This T cell receptor (beta chain) comes out of a study of cytotoxic CD8 clonotypes in ibrutinib-treated CLL. Study information: Among patients, some 24 responded partially and 2 completely; 14 then stayed remitted and roughly 12 progressed after median about 68 months.

The germline V gene has CDR1 SNHLY and CDR2 FYNNEI. This CDR3 has 13 residues. Trimming took 5 bases from V and 6 from J; bases not matched to a gene: 6. The assay was immunoSEQ multiplex PCR, and TCRdb's table has in-frame clones only and misses some. The repertoire holds around 330,000 clones, 60% to 80% seen once, with 6.3% in the top ten. The V and J genes are TRBV2 and TRBJ2-7; 8 bases align to TRBD1. Source: PBMCs, taken after 36 months of ibrutinib treatment. The sequence was collected from a human donor with chronic lymphocytic leukemia. CDR3 sequence reads: CASSRGQGGEQYF. The DNA of the CDR3 is TGTGCCAGCAGTCGAGGACAGGGCGGCGAGCAGTACTTC.